Presented here are 24 T cell receptor beta chains from one specimen sequenced in a study of OX40 agonist ivuxolimab in advanced cancers. Method: immunoSEQ multiplex PCR; TCRdb's copy keeps in-frame clones and lacks some. The repertoire consists of more than 85,000 clones, with more than 80% occurring once and the leading ten covering 1.5% to 2%. The source material was CD4+ or CD8+ T cells sorted from blood, sampled in a trial of the OX40 agonist ivuxolimab. The receptors here all came from an adult with an advanced solid tumor such as melanoma, head and neck, liver or kidney cancer.

The chain employs TRBV19 and TRBJ1-2; D might be TRBD1 (6 bases). V lost 6 bases to trimming and J lost 2 bases, with 10 bases between them. The CDR3 loop spans 13 amino acids. Germline V CDR1 and CDR2: LNHDA, SQIVND (reference sequence). This CDR3 reads CASSQGHNYGYTF. The DNA of the CDR3 is TGTGCCAGTAGCCAGGGACACAACTATGGCTACACCTTC.

This clone has just a few counts. The same CDR3 is also encoded by other DNA sequences in this sample. The gene calls are TRBV9 and TRBJ1-1; D gene uncertain. The V gene's germline CDR1 is SGDLS and CDR2 YYNGEE. The CDR3 has 15 amino acids. The V and J ends lost 2 bases and 0 bases respectively, with 11 bases between them. CDR3 region: CASSVGSALNTEAFF. In DNA form, the CDR3 reads TGTGCCAGCAGCGTCGGATCTGCTCTGAACACTGAAGCTTTCTTT.

This chain joins TRBV7-9 and TRBJ1-1; the D is unclear. The germline V and J ends were trimmed by 5 bases and 6 bases, with 22 bases remaining between them. CDR3 length: 16 amino acids. CDR1 is SEHNR and CDR2 is FQNEAQ in the germline V gene (reference sequence). This chain's CDR3 is CASSPTLNLKIPEAFF. The CDR3 DNA is TGTGCCAGCAGCCCGACCCTCAACTTAAAGATTCCTGAAGCTTTCTTT.

The chain links TRBV5-1 to TRBJ2-3; D is possibly TRBD1 or TRBD2 (5 bases each). The germline CDR1 and CDR2 sequences are SGHRS and YFSETQ. The CDR3 is 15 amino acids. Trimming removed 1 base from V and 6 bases from J, with 15 bases in between. In DNA form, the CDR3 reads TGCGCCAGCAGCTTGAAGAGTGGGACGGGGGATACGCAGTATTTT. It specifies CASSLKSGTGDTQYF.

V usage is TRBV6-4 and J usage is TRBJ2-6; either TRBD1 or TRBD2 may supply D (5 bases each). Germline CDR1 and CDR2: MRHNA and SNTAGT. The CDR3 is 17 amino acids. Trimming took 6 bases from V and 0 from J, leaving 15 bases between them. CDR3 nucleotides: TGTGCCAGCAGAAACGGGACCGCCAACTCTGGGGCCAACGTCCTGACTTTC. Translating gives CASRNGTANSGANVLTF.

The chain combines TRBV28 with TRBJ1-5, with a possible D match to TRBD1 (5 bases). Trimming removed 6 bases at V and 0 bases at J, with 15 bases between. Looked up from germline, CDR1 is MDHEN and CDR2 is SYDVKM. The CDR3 has 16 residues. The CDR3 nucleotides read TGTGCCAGCAGCTCAGGGTCCGTGTATAGCAATCAGCCCCAGCATTTT. It translates to CASSSGSVYSNQPQHF. Using reference TRBV28 and TRBJ1-5 for the parts outside the CDR3, the full variable domain is DVKVTQSSRYLVKRTGEKVFLECVQDMDHENMFWYRQDPGLGLRLIYFSYDVKMKEKGDIPEGYSVSREKKERFSLILESASTNQTSMYLCASSSGSVYSNQPQHFGDGTRLSIL.

The chain employs TRBV6-6 and TRBJ2-3; TRBD2 might be the D (6 bases). The CDR3 is 14 amino acids. The ends were cut back, 6 bases at V and 0 bases at J, with 10 bases in the middle. CDR1 is MNHNY and CDR2 is SVGAGI in the germline V gene (reference sequence). CDR3 residues: CASSPSGSTDTQYF. The CDR3 DNA reads as TGTGCCAGCAGCCCCAGCGGGAGCACAGATACGCAGTATTTT.

The chain combines TRBV5-1 with TRBJ2-1; 13 nucleotides line up with TRBD2. The V gene's germline CDR1 is SGHRS and CDR2 YFSETQ. The CDR3 contains 15 residues. Losses at the gene ends were 1 base for V and 8 bases for J; bases not matched to a gene: 3. This chain's CDR3 is CASSLFGTSGDEQFF. The CDR3 DNA follows: TGCGCCAGCAGCTTGTTCGGGACTAGCGGGGATGAGCAGTTCTTC.

This clone came up once. The rearrangement uses TRBV5-1 and TRBJ2-7, with 10 bases that match TRBD2. The junction had 10 bases not matched to a gene; V was cut back by 3 bases and J by 4 bases. The CDR3 loop spans 16 amino acids. The germline gives CDR1 SGHRS, CDR2 YFSETQ. The CDR3 is CASSSYASGSSYEQYF. For the CDR3, the DNA is TGCGCCAGCAGCTCCTACGCTAGCGGGAGCTCGTACGAGCAGTACTTC.

J is TRBJ2-3 and V is TRBV5-1; 11 nucleotides line up with TRBD1. The CDR3 has 15 residues. CDR1 is SGHRS, CDR2 YFSETQ, per germline. V dropped 0 bases and J dropped 4; count of bases not matched to a gene: 1. In DNA, the CDR3 is TGCGCCAGCAGCTTGGAGGGACAGGGGGCAGATACGCAGTATTTT. It is translated as CASSLEGQGADTQYF.

This chain joins TRBV5-4 and TRBJ2-1, with D uncertain. The CDR3 is 13 residues long. Trimming pared 1 base from V and 6 bases from J, leaving 8 bases between. Germline CDR1 is SGHNT and CDR2 is YYREEE (reference sequence). Here the CDR3 reads CASSLWTSNEQFF. CDR3 coding DNA: TGTGCCAGCAGCTTGTGGACCTCCAATGAGCAGTTCTTC.

This sequence joins TRBV7-3 and TRBJ2-1; tentative D call: TRBD1 (6 bases). Trimming stripped 5 bases from V and 10 bases from J, with 24 bases between. Per the germline V gene, CDR1 is SGHTA and CDR2 is FQGTGA. CDR3 length: 16 residues. This CDR3 is CASSPVGQGSQDEQFF. CDR3 in DNA: TGTGCCAGCAGCCCCGTAGGGCAGGGGTCTCAGGACGAGCAGTTCTTC. The whole variable domain, filled in from reference TRBV7-3 and TRBJ2-1, reads GAGVSQTPSNKVTEKGKYVELRCDPISGHTALYWYRQSLGQGPEFLIYFQGTGAADDSGLPNDRFFAVRPEGSVSTLKIQRTERGDSAVYLCASSPVGQGSQDEQFFGPGTRLTVL.

This chain connects TRBV18 to TRBJ1-4, with 7 bases fitting TRBD1. The CDR3 totals 16 residues. Germline loops: CDR1 KGHSH, CDR2 LQKENI. With V trimmed by 5 bases and J by 8 bases, 14 bases remained unmatched. CDR3 in DNA: TGTGCCAGCTCAAAAAGGGGGGACAGCGATCTGGAAAAACTGTTTTTT. Protein: CASSKRGDSDLEKLFF. Full variable domain (missing parts from reference TRBV18 and TRBJ1-4): NAGVMQNPRHLVRRRGQEARLRCSPMKGHSHVYWYRQLPEEGLKFMVYLQKENIIDESGMPKERFSAEFPKEGPSILRIQQVVRGDSAAYFCASSKRGDSDLEKLFFGSGTQLSVL.

A single count supports this clone. The V call is TRBV7-6, the J call TRBJ2-1; D may be TRBD2 (5 bases). This CDR3 contains 15 residues. V lost 3 bases, J lost 10 bases, and 19 bases lay in between. The V gene's germline CDR1 is SGHVS and CDR2 FNYEAQ. CDR3 DNA sequence: TGTGCCAGCAGCTTGGAGGCCCTACCTGGCAGGGAGCAGTTCTTC. Protein product: CASSLEALPGREQFF.

The chain employs TRBV28 and TRBJ1-1, with D possibly being TRBD1 (6 bases). Trimming left V 2 bases short and J 10 bases short, with 8 bases between. The CDR3 spans 11 residues. Germline V gene lookup returns CDR1 MDHEN and CDR2 SYDVKM. The CDR3 sequence is CASSLQGLAFF. For the CDR3, the DNA is TGTGCCAGCAGTTTACAGGGGTTAGCTTTCTTT.

The chain combines TRBV28 with TRBJ2-2; no firm D call. CDR3 size: 13 residues. Per germline, CDR1 MDHEN and CDR2 SYDVKM. V was pared by 4 bases and J by 5 bases, with 8 bases between. CDR3 DNA sequence: TGTGCCAGCAGTTCCTCCCCAACCGGGGAGCTGTTTTTT. Translation: CASSSSPTGELFF.

This sequence joins TRBV7-9 and TRBJ2-7, with unresolved D. Germline CDR1 is SEHNR and CDR2 is FQNEAQ (reference sequence). Trimming removed 1 base at V and 12 bases at J, with 13 bases between. The CDR3 consists of 12 residues. CDR3: CASSLGPGVLYF. DNA for the CDR3: TGTGCCAGCAGCTTAGGCCCAGGTGTATTGTACTTC.

Only one count was recorded for this clone. This chain connects TRBV19 to TRBJ2-3, with 8 nucleotides matching TRBD2. The ends lost 5 bases at V and 1 base at J; junction bases unmatched: 14. The CDR3 is 18 amino acids. Germline V gene lookup returns CDR1 LNHDA and CDR2 SQIVND (reference sequence). The CDR3 coding sequence is TGTGCCAGTAGTCCGGGACTAGGATGGGGGCTGGGCACAGATACGCAGTATTTT. Translating gives CASSPGLGWGLGTDTQYF.

This chain joins TRBV10-3 and TRBJ1-1, with TRBD1 matching over 7 bases. V dropped 6 bases and J dropped 8; count of bases not matched to a gene: 12. The CDR3 sequence is 14 residues long. Germline V gene lookup returns CDR1 ENHRY and CDR2 SYGVKD. DNA for the CDR3: TGTGCCATCAGGAGGTCTGAGGGGGCTAAAGAAGCTTTCTTT. Amino acid sequence: CAIRRSEGAKEAFF.

The V call is TRBV30, the J call TRBJ1-3; D is perhaps TRBD1 (5 bases). Deletions cut 3 bases from V and 0 bases from J, with 9 bases between. Germline V gene lookup returns CDR1 GTSNPN and CDR2 SVGIG (reference sequence). This CDR3 has 14 amino acids. The CDR3 bases are TGTGCCTGGAGAGAAGGGGCCTCTGGAAACACCATATATTTT. Translated: CAWREGASGNTIYF.

This chain connects TRBV5-4 to TRBJ2-3, with D perhaps TRBD2 (5 bases). V was clipped by 4 bases and J by 10 bases, with 10 bases between them. Looked up from germline, CDR1 is SGHNT and CDR2 is YYREEE (reference sequence). The CDR3 sequence is 11 residues long. The CDR3 DNA reads TGTGCCAGCAGCCGGGATGCCGCGCAGTATTTT. Its translation: CASSRDAAQYF.

This clone has a single count. The chain has TRBV11-2 and TRBJ2-5; 10 positions match TRBD2. The germline V gene has CDR1 SGHAT and CDR2 FQNNGV. The CDR3 runs 16 residues. J gave up 5 bases and V 1 base, and 7 bases lay outside the gene matches. CDR3 DNA: TGTGCCAGCAGCTTAGGGCTAGCGGGAGTTGCGGAGACCCAGTACTTC. Its protein product is CASSLGLAGVAETQYF. Drawing the rest from reference TRBV11-2 and TRBJ2-5, the complete variable domain is EAGVAQSPRYKIIEKRQSVAFWCNPISGHATLYWYQQILGQGPKLLIQFQNNGVVDDSQLPKDRFSAERLKGVDSTLKIQPAKLEDSAVYLCASSLGLAGVAETQYFGPGTRLLVL.

The chain combines TRBV18 with TRBJ2-7; TRBD2 agrees at 8 bases. From germline, CDR1 is KGHSH and CDR2 LQKENI. The V and J ends lost 2 bases and 2 bases, in that order; junction bases with no gene match: 5. This CDR3 comprises 15 residues. The CDR3 region is CASSPVLAGPYEQYF. The CDR3 region has the DNA TGTGCCAGCTCACCAGTATTAGCGGGGCCCTACGAGCAGTACTTC.

The chain recombines TRBV14 with TRBJ1-5; D not resolved. In germline, CDR1 is SGHDN, CDR2 FVKESK. V dropped 0 bases and J dropped 8 bases, with 8 bases sitting between them. The CDR3 totals 13 residues. CDR3 loop: CASSQDLTEPQHF. The CDR3 DNA reads TGTGCCAGCAGCCAAGATCTCACGGAGCCCCAGCATTTT.